The 13 T cell receptor beta chains below all came from one sample that was sequenced in a study of identical twins. A single record per CDR3 protein comes from TCRdb applying MiXCR to the 5' RACE reads. The sample has 700,000 to 950,000 distinct CDR3 sequences; over 9% are singletons. These data were also reused for a study on yellow fever vaccine responses in identical twins.

The specimen sequenced was PBMCs. Every receptor here comes from a woman younger than 35 in good health.

This clonotype was counted between two and nine times. In DNA, the CDR3 is TGTGCCATCAGTGAGTTCCCGACGGGCTACAATGAGCAGTTCTTC. This translates into CAISEFPTGYNEQFF. The chain is built from TRBV10-3 and TRBJ2-1, with no clear D. CDR3 size: 15 residues. The germline V gene has CDR1 ENHRY and CDR2 SYGVKD. With 1 base removed from V and 3 bases from J, the gap between germline ends came to 10 bases.

This sequence joins TRBV3-1 and TRBJ2-7, with TRBD2 identical over 13 bases. Trimming at V came to 3 bases and at J to 8 bases, leaving 7 bases not matched to a gene. Germline V CDR1 and CDR2: LGHDT, YNNKEL (reference sequence). The CDR3 consists of 15 residues. The CDR3 DNA reads as TGTGCCAGCAGCCATGGGACTAGCGGGAACATTAAGCAGTACTTC. This translates into CASSHGTSGNIKQYF.

The chain employs TRBV4-1 and TRBJ2-7; D is unclear. The CDR3 sequence is 15 residues long. From germline, CDR1 is MGHRA and CDR2 YSYEKL. Trimming left V 1 base short and J 4 bases short, with 14 bases between. This chain's CDR3 is CASSQAGTVGYEQYV. The CDR3 DNA is TGCGCCAGCAGCCAAGCTGGCACGGTAGGTTACGAGCAGTACGTC.

The genes are TRBV29-1 and TRBJ2-1; D gene unclear. CDR1 is SQVTM, CDR2 ANQGSEA, per germline. The length of the CDR3 is 16 residues. V was trimmed by 0 bases and J by 0 bases, leaving 12 bases between them. CDR3 amino acids: CSVEDARKSSYNEQFF. In DNA form, the CDR3 reads TGCAGCGTTGAAGATGCCCGCAAAAGCTCCTACAATGAGCAGTTCTTC.

CDR3 loop: CASSLWAGVDTQYF. CDR3 nucleotide sequence: TGCGCCAGCAGCTTGTGGGCGGGCGTGGATACGCAGTATTTT. The J gene is TRBJ2-3, the V gene TRBV5-1; D possibly corresponds to TRBD2 (5 bases). This CDR3 has 14 amino acids. Germline lookup yields CDR1 SGHRS and CDR2 YFSETQ. The V gene lost 1 base and the J gene lost 6 bases, with 12 bases spanning the gap.

This clonotype has a count of ten or more. The gene calls are TRBV2 and TRBJ1-5; D uncertain. The CDR3 is 13 residues long. Trimming took 6 bases from V and 0 from J, leaving 6 bases between them. Germline assignment: CDR1 SNHLY and CDR2 FYNNEI. The CDR3: CASSEGSNQPQHF. DNA of the CDR3: TGTGCCAGCAGCGAGGGTAGCAATCAGCCCCAGCATTTT.

The rearrangement joins TRBV28 to TRBJ2-7; either TRBD1 or TRBD2 may supply D (5 bases each). In germline, CDR1 is MDHEN, CDR2 SYDVKM. The CDR3 contains 14 residues. The V end lost 5 bases, the J end lost 3 bases, and 14 bases lay between the germline ends. The DNA of the CDR3 is TGTGCCAGCAGTAGAACTTTGGGGGACTACGAGCAGTACTTC. It encodes CASSRTLGDYEQYF.

This clonotype was detected a few times. One junction end does not reproduce the germline sequence, and a read error may be involved. V usage is TRBV6-6 and J usage is TRBJ2-2; possible D gene TRBD1, 5 bases. This CDR3 has 11 residues. Germline loops: CDR1 MNHNY, CDR2 SVGAGI (reference sequence). Here the CDR3 DNA reads TGTGCCTGCAGTTGGGGCGAGGAGCTGTTTTTT. This sequence encodes CACSWGEELFF.

CDR3 amino acids: CASSESTIGGPTGELFF. DNA of the CDR3: TGCGCCAGCAGTGAGTCTACGATCGGGGGGCCCACCGGGGAGCTGTTTTTT. V is TRBV10-1 and J is TRBJ2-2; D might be TRBD2 (7 bases). The CDR3 spans 17 residues. The germline V and J ends were trimmed by 0 bases and 4 bases, with 15 bases remaining between them. The germline CDR1 and CDR2 sequences are WNHNN and SYGVQD (reference sequence).

The sample holds many counts of this clonotype. The chain joins TRBV5-1 to TRBJ1-1; a weak D match, TRBD1 (6 bases). V lost 0 bases, J lost 1 base, and 16 bases lay in between. The germline CDR1 and CDR2 sequences are SGHRS and YFSETQ. This CDR3 region has 17 residues. The CDR3 DNA reads as TGCGCCAGCAGCTTGGCCGGGGGGGGGCCCACGAACACTGAAGCTTTCTTT. It specifies CASSLAGGGPTNTEAFF.

The chain has TRBV3-1 and TRBJ2-1, with no clear D. The CDR3 loop spans 11 amino acids. CDR1 is LGHDT, CDR2 YNNKEL, per germline (reference sequence). Trimming pared 5 bases from V and 8 bases from J, leaving 7 bases between. The CDR3 loop reads CASSSVYEQFF. The CDR3 DNA sequence: TGTGCCAGCAGCTCTGTGTATGAGCAGTTCTTC.

This clonotype was counted ten times or more. CDR3 residues: CASSLEPSGQETQYF. In nucleotides, the CDR3 is TGTGCCAGCAGCTTAGAGCCTAGCGGACAAGAGACCCAGTACTTC. The rearrangement uses TRBV7-2 and TRBJ2-5, with 7 bases lining up with TRBD2. This CDR3 has 15 amino acids. Germline V gives CDR1 SGHTA, CDR2 FQGNSA. The V gene end was trimmed by 1 base and the J gene end by 2 bases; junction bases not matched to a gene: 4.

This chain links TRBV14 with TRBJ2-5, with 8 positions matching TRBD1. J gave up 4 bases and V 2 bases, and 9 bases lay outside the gene matches. The length of the CDR3 is 16 residues. Per the germline V gene, CDR1 is SGHDN and CDR2 is FVKESK. CDR3 region: CASSQLTPGGPETQYF. The CDR3, as DNA: TGTGCCAGCAGCCAATTAACCCCAGGGGGCCCAGAGACCCAGTACTTC. Drawing the rest from reference TRBV14 and TRBJ2-5, the complete variable domain is EAGVTQFPSHSVIEKGQTVTLRCDPISGHDNLYWYRRVMGKEIKFLLHFVKESKQDESGMPNNRFLAERTGGTYSTLKVQPAELEDSGVYFCASSQLTPGGPETQYFGPGTRLLVL.